This T cell receptor beta chain was profiled in a study of shared T cell receptors in the human thymus. This table comes from immunoSEQ multiplex PCR, and its TCRdb copy is limited to in-frame clones, with some not included. The sample has 500,000 to 850,000 clones; approximately 87% are singletons. The CDR3 is 19 residues long. V lost 0 bases and J lost 1; bases outside the gene matches: 9. The germline V gene encodes CDR1 SGHTA and CDR2 FQGNSA. This same sample was also taken into another study, of human thymus T cells. That report notes: The people who donated were healthy Finnish babies having corrective surgery for congenital heart defects. Thymus pieces cut out during corrective heart surgery were the tissue that was used. It looked as if thymic and blood repertoires used V and J genes in a biased way. Related reports documented highly overlapping thymic repertoires among unrelated individuals.

Sequencing was carried out using thymocytes. The chain employs TRBV7-2 and TRBJ2-1, with 10 bases that match TRBD1. The sequence came from a boy younger than two with a congenital heart defect. The CDR3 sequence: CASSLARGDRGESYNEQFF. DNA of the CDR3: TGTGCCAGCAGCTTAGCGCGCGGGGACAGGGGTGAATCCTACAATGAGCAGTTCTTC.